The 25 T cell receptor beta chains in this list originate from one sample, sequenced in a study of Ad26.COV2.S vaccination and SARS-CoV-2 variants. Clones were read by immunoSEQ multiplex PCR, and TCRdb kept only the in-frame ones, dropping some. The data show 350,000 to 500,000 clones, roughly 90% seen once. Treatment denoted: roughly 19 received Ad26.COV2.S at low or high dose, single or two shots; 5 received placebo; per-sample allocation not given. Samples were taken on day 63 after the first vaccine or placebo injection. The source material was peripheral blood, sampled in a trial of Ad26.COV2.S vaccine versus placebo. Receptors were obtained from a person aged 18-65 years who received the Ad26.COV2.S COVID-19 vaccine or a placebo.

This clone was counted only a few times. The CDR3 nucleotides are TGTGCCAGCAGCTTGGGACCGAATAATCAGCCCCAGCATTTT. This encodes CASSLGPNNQPQHF. The chain couples TRBV5-6 to TRBJ1-5; D ambiguous. The CDR3 extends over 14 amino acids. Germline loops: CDR1 SGHDT, CDR2 YYEEEE. The ends were cut back, 0 bases at V and 4 bases at J, with 8 bases in the middle.

The CDR3 loop reads CASSDSLLAGGRTYNEQFF. CDR3 DNA: TGTGCCAGCAGTGACAGTCTACTAGCGGGGGGCCGGACGTACAATGAGCAGTTCTTC. V usage is TRBV28 and J usage is TRBJ2-1, with TRBD2 matching 12 bases. Germline loops: CDR1 MDHEN, CDR2 SYDVKM. J gave up 4 bases and V 5 bases, and 15 bases lay outside the gene matches. This CDR3 spans 19 amino acids.

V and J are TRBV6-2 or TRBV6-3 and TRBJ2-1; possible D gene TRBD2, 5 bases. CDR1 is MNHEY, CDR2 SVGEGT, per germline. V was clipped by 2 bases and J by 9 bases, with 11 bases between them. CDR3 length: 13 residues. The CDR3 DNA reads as TGTGCCAGCAGTTACCTTCTCCGGGGTGAGCAGTTCTTC. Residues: CASSYLLRGEQFF.

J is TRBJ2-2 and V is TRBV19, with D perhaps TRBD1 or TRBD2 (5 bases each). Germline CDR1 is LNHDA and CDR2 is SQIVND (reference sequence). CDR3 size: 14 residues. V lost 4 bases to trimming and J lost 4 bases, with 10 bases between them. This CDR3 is CASSRGTGTGELFF. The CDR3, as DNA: TGTGCCAGTAGTAGGGGGACGGGCACCGGGGAGCTGTTTTTT.

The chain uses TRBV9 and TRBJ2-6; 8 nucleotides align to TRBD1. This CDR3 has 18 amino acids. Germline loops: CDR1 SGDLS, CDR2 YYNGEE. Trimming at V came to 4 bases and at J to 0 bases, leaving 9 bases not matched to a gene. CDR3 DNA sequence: TGTGCCAGCAGCACTCCCAGGGGGCGAGGCTCTGGGGCCAACGTCCTGACTTTC. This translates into CASSTPRGRGSGANVLTF.

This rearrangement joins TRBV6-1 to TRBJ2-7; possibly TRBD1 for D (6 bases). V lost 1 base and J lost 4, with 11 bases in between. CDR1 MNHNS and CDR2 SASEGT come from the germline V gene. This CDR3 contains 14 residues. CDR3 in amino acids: CASSEGQVGYEQYF. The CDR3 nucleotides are TGTGCCAGCAGTGAAGGACAGGTTGGGTACGAGCAGTACTTC.

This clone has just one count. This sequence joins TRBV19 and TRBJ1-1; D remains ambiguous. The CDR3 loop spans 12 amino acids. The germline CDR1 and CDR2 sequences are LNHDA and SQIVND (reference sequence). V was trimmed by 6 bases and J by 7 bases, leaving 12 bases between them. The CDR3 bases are TGTGCCAGTAGCCTCGGGCCTCTTGAAGCTTTCTTT. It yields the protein CASSLGPLEAFF. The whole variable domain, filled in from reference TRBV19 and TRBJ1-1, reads DGGITQSPKYLFRKEGQNVTLSCEQNLNHDAMYWYRQDPGQGLRLIYYSQIVNDFQKGDIAEGYSVSREKKESFPLTVTSAQKNPTAFYLCASSLGPLEAFFGQGTRLTVV.

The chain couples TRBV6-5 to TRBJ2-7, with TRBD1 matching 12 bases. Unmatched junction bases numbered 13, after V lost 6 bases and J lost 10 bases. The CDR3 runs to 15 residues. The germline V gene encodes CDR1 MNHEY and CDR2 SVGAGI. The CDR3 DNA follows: TGTGCCAGCAGGACGGGGACAGGGGGCGCCGGAAAACAGTACTTC. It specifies CASRTGTGGAGKQYF.

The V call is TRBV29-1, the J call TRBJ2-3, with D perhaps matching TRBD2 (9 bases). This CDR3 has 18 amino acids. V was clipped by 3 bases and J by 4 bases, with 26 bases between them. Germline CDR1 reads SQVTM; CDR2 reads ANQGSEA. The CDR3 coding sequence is TGCAGCGTTGATGGACAGGGAGCTAGCGGGGTGGGTCCAGATACGCAGTATTTT. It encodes CSVDGQGASGVGPDTQYF.

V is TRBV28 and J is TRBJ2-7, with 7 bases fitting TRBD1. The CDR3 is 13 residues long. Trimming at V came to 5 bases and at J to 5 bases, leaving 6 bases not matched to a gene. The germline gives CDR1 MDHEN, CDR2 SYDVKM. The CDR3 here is CASSMTGSHEQYF. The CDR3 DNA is TGTGCCAGCAGTATGACAGGGAGCCACGAGCAGTACTTC.

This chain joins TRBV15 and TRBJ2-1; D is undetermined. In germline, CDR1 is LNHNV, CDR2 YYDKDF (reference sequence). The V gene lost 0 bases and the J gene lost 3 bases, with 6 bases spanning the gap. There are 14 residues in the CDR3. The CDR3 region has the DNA TGTGCCACCAGCAGAGATGGTAGCTACAATGAGCAGTTCTTC. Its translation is CATSRDGSYNEQFF.

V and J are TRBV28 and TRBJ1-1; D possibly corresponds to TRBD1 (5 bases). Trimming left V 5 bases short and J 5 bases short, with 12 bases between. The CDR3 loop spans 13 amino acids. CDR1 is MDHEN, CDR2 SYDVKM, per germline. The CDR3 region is CASSPRGGTEAFF. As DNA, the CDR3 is TGTGCCAGCAGTCCGCGTGGGGGGACTGAAGCTTTCTTT.

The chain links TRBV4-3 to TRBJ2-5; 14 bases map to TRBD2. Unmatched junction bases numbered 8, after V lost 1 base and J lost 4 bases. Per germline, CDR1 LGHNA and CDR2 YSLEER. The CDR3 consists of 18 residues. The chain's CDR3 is CASSQARTSGGPGETQYF. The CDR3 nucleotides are TGCGCCAGCAGCCAAGCCCGGACTAGCGGGGGGCCCGGAGAGACCCAGTACTTC.

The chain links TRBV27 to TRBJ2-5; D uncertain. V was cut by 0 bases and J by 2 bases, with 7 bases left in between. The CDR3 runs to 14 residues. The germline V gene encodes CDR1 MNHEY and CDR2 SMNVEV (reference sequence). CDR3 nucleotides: TGTGCCAGCAGTTTATCGATGTGGCAAGAGACCCAGTACTTC. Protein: CASSLSMWQETQYF.

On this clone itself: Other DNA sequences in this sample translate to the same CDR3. The CDR3 loop is CASSQGVGGSYEQYF. For the CDR3, the DNA is TGCGCCAGCAGCCAGGGGGTAGGGGGAAGCTACGAGCAGTACTTC. V and J are TRBV4-3 and TRBJ2-7; tentatively, D is TRBD1 (6 bases). Germline-derived CDR1 and CDR2 are LGHNA and YSLEER. Trimming left V 3 bases short and J 3 bases short, with 15 bases between. This CDR3 spans 15 amino acids.

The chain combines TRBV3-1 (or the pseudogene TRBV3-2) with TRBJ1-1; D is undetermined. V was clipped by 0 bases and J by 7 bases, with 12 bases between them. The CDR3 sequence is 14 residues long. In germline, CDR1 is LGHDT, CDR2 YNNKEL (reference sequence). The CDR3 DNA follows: TGTGCCAGCAGCCAAGAACCTCAGCTGGTTGAAGCTTTCTTT. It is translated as CASSQEPQLVEAFF.

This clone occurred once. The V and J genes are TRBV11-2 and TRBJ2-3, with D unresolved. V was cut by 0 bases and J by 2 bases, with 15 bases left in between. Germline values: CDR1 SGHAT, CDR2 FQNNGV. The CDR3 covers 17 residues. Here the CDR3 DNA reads TGTGCCAGCAGCTTAGATGAAGGGTTTGGTGTCACAGATACGCAGTATTTT. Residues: CASSLDEGFGVTDTQYF.

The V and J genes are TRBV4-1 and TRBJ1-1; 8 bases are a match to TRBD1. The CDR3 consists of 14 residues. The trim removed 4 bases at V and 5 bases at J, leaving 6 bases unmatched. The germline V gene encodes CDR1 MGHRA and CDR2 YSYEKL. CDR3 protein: CASSRQGQRTEAFF. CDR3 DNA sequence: TGCGCCAGCAGCCGACAGGGGCAAAGGACTGAAGCTTTCTTT.

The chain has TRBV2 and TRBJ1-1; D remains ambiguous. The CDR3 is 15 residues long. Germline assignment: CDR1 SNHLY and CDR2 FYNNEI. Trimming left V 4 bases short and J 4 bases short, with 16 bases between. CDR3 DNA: TGTGCCAGCAGTGGTCCTGGGGTTCTGAGCACTGAAGCTTTCTTT. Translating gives CASSGPGVLSTEAFF.

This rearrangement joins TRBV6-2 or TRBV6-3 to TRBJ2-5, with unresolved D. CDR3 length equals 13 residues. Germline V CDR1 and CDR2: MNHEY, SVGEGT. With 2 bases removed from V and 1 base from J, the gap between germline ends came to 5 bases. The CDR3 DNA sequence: TGTGCCAGCAGTTACCATCCCCAAGAGACCCAGTACTTC. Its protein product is CASSYHPQETQYF.

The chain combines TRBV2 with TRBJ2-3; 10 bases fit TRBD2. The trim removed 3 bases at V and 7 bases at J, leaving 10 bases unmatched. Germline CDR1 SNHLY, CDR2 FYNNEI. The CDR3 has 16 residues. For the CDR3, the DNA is TGTGCCAGCAGTGACACTAGCGGGGAGGCCATATATACGCAGTATTTT. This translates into CASSDTSGEAIYTQYF. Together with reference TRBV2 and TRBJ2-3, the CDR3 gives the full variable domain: EPEVTQTPSHQVTQMGQEVILRCVPISNHLYFYWYRQILGQKVEFLVSFYNNEISEKSEIFDDQFSVERPDGSNFTLKIRSTKLEDSAMYFCASSDTSGEAIYTQYFGPGTRLTVL.

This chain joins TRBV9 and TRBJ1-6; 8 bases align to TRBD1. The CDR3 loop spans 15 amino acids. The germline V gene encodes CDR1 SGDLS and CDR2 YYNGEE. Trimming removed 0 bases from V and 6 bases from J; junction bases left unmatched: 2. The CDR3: CASSVEGTGNSPLHF. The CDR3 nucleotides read TGTGCCAGCAGCGTAGAAGGGACAGGTAATTCACCCCTCCACTTT.

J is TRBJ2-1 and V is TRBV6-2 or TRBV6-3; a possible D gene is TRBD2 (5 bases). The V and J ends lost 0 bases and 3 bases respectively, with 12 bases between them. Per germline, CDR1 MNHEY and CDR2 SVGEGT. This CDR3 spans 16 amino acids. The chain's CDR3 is CASSYSPARDYNEQFF. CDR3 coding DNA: TGTGCCAGCAGTTACTCCCCGGCGAGGGACTACAATGAGCAGTTCTTC.

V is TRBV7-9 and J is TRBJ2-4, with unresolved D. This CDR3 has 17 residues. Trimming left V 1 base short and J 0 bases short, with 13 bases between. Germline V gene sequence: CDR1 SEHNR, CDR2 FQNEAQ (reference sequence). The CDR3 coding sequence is TGTGCCAGCAGCTTAGAGGCCCCATTTGGAGCCAAAAACATTCAGTACTTC. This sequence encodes CASSLEAPFGAKNIQYF.

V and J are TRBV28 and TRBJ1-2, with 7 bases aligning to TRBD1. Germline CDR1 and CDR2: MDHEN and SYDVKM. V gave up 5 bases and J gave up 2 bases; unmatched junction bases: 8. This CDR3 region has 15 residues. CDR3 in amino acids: CASSTGQILNYGYTF. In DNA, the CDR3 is TGTGCCAGCAGTACGGGACAGATACTAAACTATGGCTACACCTTC.